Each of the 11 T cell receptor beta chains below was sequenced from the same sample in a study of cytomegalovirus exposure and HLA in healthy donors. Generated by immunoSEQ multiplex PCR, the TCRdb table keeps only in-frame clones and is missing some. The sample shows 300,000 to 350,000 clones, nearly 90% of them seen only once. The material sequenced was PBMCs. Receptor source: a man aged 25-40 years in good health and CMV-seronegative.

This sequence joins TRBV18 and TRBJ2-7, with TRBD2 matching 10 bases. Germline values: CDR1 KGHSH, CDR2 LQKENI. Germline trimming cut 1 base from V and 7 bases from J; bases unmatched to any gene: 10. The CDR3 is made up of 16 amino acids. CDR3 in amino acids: CASSPRLSGGAGEQYF. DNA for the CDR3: TGTGCCAGCTCACCACGACTAAGCGGGGGGGCTGGTGAGCAGTACTTC.

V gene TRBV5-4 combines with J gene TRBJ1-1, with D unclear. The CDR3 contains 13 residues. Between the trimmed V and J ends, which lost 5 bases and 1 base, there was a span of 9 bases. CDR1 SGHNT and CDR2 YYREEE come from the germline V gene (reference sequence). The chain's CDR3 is CASSYPRNTEAFF. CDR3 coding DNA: TGTGCCAGCAGTTATCCCAGGAACACTGAAGCTTTCTTT.

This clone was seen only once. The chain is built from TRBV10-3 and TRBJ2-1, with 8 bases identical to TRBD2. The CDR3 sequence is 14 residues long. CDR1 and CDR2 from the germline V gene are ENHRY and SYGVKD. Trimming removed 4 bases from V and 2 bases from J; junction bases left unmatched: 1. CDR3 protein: CAISGGGTYNEQFF. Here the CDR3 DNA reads TGTGCCATCAGTGGCGGGGGGACCTACAATGAGCAGTTCTTC.

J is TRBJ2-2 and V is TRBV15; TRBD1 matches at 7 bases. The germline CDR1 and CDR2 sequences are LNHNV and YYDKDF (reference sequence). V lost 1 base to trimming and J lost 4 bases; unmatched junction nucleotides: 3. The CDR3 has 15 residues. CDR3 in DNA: TGTGCCACCAGCAGAGCGACAGGGCTCACCGGGGAGCTGTTTTTT. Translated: CATSRATGLTGELFF.

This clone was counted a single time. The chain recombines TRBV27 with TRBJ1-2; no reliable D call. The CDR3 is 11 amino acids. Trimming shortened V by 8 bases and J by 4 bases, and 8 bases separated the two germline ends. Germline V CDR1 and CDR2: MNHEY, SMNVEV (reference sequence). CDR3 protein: CASGPGYGYTF. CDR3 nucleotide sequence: TGTGCCAGCGGCCCTGGCTATGGCTACACCTTC.

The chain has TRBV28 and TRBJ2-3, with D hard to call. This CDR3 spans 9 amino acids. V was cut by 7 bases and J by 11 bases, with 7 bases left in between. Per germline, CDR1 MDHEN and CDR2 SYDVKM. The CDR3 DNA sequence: TGTGCCAGCACCTCCAGGCAGTATTTT. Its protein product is CASTSRQYF.

CDR3 nucleotides: TGTGCCAGCGGGGGGTGGAGGGATAATGAAAAACTGTTTTTT. Its protein is CASGGWRDNEKLFF. The chain is built from TRBV6-5 and TRBJ1-4, with D perhaps matching TRBD1 (5 bases). The length of the CDR3 is 14 residues. Germline assignment: CDR1 MNHEY and CDR2 SVGAGI. The V gene lost 8 bases and the J gene lost 4 bases, with 14 bases spanning the gap.

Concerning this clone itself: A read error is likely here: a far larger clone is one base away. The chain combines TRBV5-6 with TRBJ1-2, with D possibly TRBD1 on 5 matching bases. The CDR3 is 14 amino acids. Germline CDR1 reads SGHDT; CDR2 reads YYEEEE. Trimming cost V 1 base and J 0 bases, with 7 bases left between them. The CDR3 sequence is CASSLRQSNYGYTF. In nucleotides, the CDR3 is TGTGCCAGCAGCTTGAGACAGTCTAACTATGGCTACACCTTC. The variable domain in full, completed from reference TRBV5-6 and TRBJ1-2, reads DAGVTQSPTHLIKTRGQQVTLRCSPKSGHDTVSWYQQALGQGPQFIFQYYEEEERQRGNFPDRFSGHQFPNYSSELNVNALLLGDSALYLCASSLRQSNYGYTFGSGTRLTVV.

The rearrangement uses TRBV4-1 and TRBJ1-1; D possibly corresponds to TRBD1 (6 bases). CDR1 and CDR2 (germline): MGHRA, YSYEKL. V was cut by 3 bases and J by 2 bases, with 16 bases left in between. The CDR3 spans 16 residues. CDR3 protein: CASSQGNRVENTEAFF. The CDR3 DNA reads TGCGCCAGCAGCCAGGGGAACAGGGTTGAAAACACTGAAGCTTTCTTT.

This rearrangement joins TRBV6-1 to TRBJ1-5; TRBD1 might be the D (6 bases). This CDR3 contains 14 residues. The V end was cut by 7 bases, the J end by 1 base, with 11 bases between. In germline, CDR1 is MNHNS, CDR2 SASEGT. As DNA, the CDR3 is TGTGCCAGCAACGGACAGTTAAGCAATCAGCCCCAGCATTTT. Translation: CASNGQLSNQPQHF.

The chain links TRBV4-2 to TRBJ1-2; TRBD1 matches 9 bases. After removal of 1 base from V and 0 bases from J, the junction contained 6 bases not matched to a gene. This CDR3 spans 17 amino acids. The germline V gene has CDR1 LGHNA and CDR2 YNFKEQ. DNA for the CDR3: TGTGCCAGCAGCCAAGTTGTTACAGGGGGCGCTAACTATGGCTACACCTTC. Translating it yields CASSQVVTGGANYGYTF.